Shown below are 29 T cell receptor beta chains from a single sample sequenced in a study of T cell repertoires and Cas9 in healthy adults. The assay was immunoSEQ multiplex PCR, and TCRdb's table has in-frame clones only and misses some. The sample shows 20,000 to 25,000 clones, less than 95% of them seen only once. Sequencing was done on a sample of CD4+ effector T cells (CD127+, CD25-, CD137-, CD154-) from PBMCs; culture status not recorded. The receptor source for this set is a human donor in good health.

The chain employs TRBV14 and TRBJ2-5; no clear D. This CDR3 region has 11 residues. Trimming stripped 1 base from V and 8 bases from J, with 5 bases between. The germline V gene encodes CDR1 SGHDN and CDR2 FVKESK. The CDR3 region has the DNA TGTGCCAGCAGCCAAGGCCCAACCCAGTACTTC. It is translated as CASSQGPTQYF.

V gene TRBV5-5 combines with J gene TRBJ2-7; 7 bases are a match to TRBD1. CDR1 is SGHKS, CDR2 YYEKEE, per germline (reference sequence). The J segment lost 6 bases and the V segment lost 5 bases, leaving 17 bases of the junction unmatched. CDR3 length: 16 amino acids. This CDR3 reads CASSLGGQVGGREQYF. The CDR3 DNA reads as TGTGCCAGCAGTCTTGGCGGACAGGTTGGTGGGCGCGAGCAGTACTTC. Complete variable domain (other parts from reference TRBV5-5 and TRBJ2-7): DAGVTQSPTHLIKTRGQQVTLRCSPISGHKSVSWYQQVLGQGPQFIFQYYEKEERGRGNFPDRFSARQFPNYSSELNVNALLLGDSALYLCASSLGGQVGGREQYFGPGTRLTVT.

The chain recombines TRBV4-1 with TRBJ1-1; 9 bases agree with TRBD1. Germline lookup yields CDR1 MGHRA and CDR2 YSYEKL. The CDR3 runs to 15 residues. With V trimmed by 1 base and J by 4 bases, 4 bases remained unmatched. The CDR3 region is CASSQAGTGSTEAFF. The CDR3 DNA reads TGCGCCAGCAGCCAAGCCGGGACAGGGAGCACTGAAGCTTTCTTT.

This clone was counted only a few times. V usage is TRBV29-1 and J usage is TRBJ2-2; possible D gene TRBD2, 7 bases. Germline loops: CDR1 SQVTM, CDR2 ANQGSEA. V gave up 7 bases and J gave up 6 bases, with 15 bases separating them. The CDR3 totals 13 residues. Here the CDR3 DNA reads TGCAGCGGCAGAGTAGGGGGGGCCGGGGAGCTGTTTTTT. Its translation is CSGRVGGAGELFF.

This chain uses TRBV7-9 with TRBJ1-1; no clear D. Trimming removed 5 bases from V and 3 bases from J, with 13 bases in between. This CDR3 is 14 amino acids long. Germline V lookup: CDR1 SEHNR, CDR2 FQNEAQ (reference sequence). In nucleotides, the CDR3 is TGTGCCAGCAGCGCTTCTATTGGTGACACTGAAGCTTTCTTT. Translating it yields CASSASIGDTEAFF. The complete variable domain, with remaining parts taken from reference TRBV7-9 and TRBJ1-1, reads DTGVSQNPRHKITKRGQNVTFRCDPISEHNRLYWYRQTLGQGPEFLTYFQNEAQLEKSRLLSDRFSAERPKGSFSTLEIQRTEQGDSAMYLCASSASIGDTEAFFGQGTRLTVV.

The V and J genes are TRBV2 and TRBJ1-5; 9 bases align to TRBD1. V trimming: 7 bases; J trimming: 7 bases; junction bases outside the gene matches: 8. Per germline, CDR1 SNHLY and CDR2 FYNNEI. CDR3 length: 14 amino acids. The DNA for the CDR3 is TGTGCCAGCAACCGGGACAGGGAGGGACAGCCCCAGCATTTT. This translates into CASNRDREGQPQHF.

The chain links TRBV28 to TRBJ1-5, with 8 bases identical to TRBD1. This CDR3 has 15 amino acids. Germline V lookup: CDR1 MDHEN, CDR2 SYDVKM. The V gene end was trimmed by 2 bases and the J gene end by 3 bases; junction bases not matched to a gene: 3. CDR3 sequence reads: CASSLGQGNNQPQHF. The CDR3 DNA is TGTGCCAGCAGTTTAGGACAGGGAAACAATCAGCCCCAGCATTTT.

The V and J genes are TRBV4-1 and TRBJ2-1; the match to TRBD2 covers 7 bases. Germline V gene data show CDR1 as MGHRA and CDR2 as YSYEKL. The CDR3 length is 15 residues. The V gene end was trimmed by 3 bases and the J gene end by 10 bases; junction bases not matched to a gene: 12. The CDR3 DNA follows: TGCGCCAGCAGCCAGCCCTTATTGGGGGAGGGCGAGCAGTTCTTC. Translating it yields CASSQPLLGEGEQFF.

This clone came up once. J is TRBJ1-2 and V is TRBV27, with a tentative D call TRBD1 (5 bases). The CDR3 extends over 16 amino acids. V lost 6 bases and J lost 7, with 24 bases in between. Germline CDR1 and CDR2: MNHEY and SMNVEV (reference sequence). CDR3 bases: TGTGCCAGCAGAGCCGGGACCGCCTTTTCAACTGCTGGCTACACCTTC. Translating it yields CASRAGTAFSTAGYTF.

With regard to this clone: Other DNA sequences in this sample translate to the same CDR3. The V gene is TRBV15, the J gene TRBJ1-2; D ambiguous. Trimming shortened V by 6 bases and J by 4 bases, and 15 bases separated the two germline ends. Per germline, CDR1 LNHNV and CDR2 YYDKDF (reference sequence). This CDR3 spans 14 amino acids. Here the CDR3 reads CATRGEEGSYGYTF. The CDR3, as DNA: TGTGCCACCAGAGGTGAGGAGGGCAGCTATGGCTACACCTTC.

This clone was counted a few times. CDR3 DNA sequence: TGCGCCAGCGTCAGCGCGGGGGGGCCAGGGGAGACCCAGTACTTC. This gives the protein CASVSAGGPGETQYF. The genes are TRBV5-1 and TRBJ2-5; TRBD2 matches 9 bases. J gave up 5 bases and V 7 bases, and 12 bases lay outside the gene matches. Germline loops: CDR1 SGHRS, CDR2 YFSETQ. The CDR3 length is 15 residues.

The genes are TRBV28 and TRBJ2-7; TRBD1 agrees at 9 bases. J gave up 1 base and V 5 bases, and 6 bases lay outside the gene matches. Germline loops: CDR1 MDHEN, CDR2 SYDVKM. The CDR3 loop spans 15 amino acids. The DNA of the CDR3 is TGTGCCAGCAGTCGCCTAGGACAGGGGTCCTACGAGCAGTACTTC. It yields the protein CASSRLGQGSYEQYF.

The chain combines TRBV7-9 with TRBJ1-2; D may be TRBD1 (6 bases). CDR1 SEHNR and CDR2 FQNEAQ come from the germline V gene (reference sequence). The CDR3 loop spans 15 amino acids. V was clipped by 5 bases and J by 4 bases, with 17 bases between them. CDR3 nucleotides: TGTGCCAGCAGCCCCGAGCAGGGGATAGTCTATGGCTACACCTTC. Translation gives CASSPEQGIVYGYTF.

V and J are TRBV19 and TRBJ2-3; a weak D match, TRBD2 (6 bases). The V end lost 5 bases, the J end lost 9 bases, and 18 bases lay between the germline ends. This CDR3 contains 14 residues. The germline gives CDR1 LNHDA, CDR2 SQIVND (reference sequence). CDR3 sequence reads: CASSVTGVGGTQYF. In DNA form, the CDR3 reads TGTGCCAGTAGTGTTACTGGGGTGGGGGGAACGCAGTATTTT. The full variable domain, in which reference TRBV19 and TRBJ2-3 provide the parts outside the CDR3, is DGGITQSPKYLFRKEGQNVTLSCEQNLNHDAMYWYRQDPGQGLRLIYYSQIVNDFQKGDIAEGYSVSREKKESFPLTVTSAQKNPTAFYLCASSVTGVGGTQYFGPGTRLTVL.

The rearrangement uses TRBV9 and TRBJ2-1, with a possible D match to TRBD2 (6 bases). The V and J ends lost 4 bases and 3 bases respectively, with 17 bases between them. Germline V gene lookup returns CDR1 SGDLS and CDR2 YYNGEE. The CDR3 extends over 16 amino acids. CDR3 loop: CASSPRAEGDYNEQFF. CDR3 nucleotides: TGTGCCAGCAGCCCGCGTGCGGAGGGCGACTACAATGAGCAGTTCTTC.

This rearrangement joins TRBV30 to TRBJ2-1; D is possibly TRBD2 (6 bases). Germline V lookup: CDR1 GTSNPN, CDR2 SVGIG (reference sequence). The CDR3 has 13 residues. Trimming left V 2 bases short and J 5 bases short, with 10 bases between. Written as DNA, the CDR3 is TGTGCCTGGAGTAGGGACTCGAACAATGAGCAGTTCTTC. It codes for CAWSRDSNNEQFF. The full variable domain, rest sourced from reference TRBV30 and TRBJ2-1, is SQTIHQWPATLVQPVGSPLSLECTVEGTSNPNLYWYRQAAGRGLQLLFYSVGIGQISSEVPQNLSASRPQDRQFILSSKKLLLSDSGFYLCAWSRDSNNEQFFGPGTRLTVL.

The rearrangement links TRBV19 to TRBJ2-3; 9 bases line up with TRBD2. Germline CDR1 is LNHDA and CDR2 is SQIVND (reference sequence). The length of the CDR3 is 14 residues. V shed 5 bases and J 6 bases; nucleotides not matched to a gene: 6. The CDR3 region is CASSLREGADTQYF. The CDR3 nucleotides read TGTGCCAGTAGTTTGCGGGAGGGAGCGGATACGCAGTATTTT.

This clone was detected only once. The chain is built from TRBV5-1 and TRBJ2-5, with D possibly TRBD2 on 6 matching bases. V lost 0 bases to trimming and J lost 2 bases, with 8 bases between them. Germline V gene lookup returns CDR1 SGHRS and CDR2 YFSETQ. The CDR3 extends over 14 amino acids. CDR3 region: CASSLGREQETQYF. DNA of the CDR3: TGCGCCAGCAGCTTGGGTCGGGAGCAAGAGACCCAGTACTTC.

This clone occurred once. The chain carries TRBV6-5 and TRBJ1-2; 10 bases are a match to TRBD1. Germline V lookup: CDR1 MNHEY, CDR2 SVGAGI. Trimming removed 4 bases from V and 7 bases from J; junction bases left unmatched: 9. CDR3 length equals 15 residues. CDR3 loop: CASSSGDRGIGGYTF. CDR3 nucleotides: TGTGCCAGCAGTTCAGGGGACAGGGGAATCGGTGGCTACACCTTC.

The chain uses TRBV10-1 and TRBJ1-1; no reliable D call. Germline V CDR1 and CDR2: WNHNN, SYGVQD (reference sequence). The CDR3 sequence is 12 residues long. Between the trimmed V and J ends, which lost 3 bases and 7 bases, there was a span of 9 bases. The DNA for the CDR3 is TGCGCCAGCAGTGAAAAGGCTTATGAAGCTTTCTTT. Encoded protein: CASSEKAYEAFF.

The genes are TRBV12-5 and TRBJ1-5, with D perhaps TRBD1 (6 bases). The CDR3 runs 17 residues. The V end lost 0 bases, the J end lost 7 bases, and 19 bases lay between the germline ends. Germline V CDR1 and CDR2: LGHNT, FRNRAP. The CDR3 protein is CASGLVTVLGANQPQHF. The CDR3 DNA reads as TGTGCTAGTGGTTTGGTAACCGTGTTGGGGGCAAACCAGCCCCAGCATTTT.

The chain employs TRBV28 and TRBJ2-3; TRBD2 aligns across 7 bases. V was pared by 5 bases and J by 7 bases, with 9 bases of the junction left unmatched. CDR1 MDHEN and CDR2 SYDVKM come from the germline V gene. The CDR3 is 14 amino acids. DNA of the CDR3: TGTGCCAGCAGTCCGAGGGCCGGGGGGAATACGCAGTATTTT. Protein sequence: CASSPRAGGNTQYF.

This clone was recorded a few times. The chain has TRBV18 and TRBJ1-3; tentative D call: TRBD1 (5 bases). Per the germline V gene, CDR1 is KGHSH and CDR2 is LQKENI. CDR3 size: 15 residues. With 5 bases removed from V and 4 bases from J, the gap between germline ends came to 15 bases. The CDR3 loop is CASSDTRGSGNTIYF. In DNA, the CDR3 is TGTGCCAGCTCAGACACGAGGGGCTCCGGAAACACCATATATTTT.

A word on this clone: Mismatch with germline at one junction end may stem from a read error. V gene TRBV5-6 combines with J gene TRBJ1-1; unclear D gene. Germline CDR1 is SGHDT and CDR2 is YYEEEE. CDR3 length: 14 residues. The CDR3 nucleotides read TGTGCCAGCAGTTTGGGTTACAGTAACACTGAAGCTTTCTTT. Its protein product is CASSLGYSNTEAFF.

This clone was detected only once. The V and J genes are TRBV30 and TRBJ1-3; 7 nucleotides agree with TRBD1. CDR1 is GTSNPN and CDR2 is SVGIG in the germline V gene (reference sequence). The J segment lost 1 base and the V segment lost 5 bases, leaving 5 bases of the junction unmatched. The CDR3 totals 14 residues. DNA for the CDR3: TGTGCCTGGGCTAGGGGGCGGTCTGGAAACACCATATATTTT. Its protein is CAWARGRSGNTIYF.

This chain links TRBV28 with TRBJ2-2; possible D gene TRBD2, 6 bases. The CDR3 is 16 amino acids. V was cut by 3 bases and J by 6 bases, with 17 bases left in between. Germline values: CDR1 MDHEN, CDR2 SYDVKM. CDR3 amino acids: CASSLWRADRAGELFF. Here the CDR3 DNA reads TGTGCCAGCAGTTTGTGGAGGGCGGACCGAGCCGGGGAGCTGTTTTTT.

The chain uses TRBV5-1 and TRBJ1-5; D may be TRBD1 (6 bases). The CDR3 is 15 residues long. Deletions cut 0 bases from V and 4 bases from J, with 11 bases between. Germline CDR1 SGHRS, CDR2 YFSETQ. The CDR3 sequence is CASSLAGTPNQPQHF. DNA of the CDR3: TGCGCCAGCAGCTTGGCAGGGACACCAAATCAGCCCCAGCATTTT. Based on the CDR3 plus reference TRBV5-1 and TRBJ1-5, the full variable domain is KAGVTQTPRYLIKTRGQQVTLSCSPISGHRSVSWYQQTPGQGLQFLFEYFSETQRNKGNFPGRFSGRQFSNSRSEMNVSTLELGDSALYLCASSLAGTPNQPQHFGDGTRLSIL.

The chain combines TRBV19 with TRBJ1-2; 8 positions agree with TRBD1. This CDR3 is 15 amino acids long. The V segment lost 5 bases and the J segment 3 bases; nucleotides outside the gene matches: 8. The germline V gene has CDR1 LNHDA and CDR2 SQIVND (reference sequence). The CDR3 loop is CASSESGGTYYGYTF. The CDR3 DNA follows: TGTGCCAGTAGTGAGTCAGGGGGCACGTACTATGGCTACACCTTC.

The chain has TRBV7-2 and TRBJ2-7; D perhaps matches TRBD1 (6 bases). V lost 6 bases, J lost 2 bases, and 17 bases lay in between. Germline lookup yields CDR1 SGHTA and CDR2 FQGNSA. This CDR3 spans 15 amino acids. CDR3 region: CASRRSGGSAYEQYF. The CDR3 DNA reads TGTGCCAGCAGACGCAGTGGGGGCAGTGCCTACGAGCAGTACTTC.